Below, 17 T cell receptor beta chains from the same sample are listed, as sequenced in a study of T cells after yellow fever vaccination. TCRdb ran MiXCR on the 5' RACE reads and lists one entry per CDR3 protein. The table has hundreds of thousands of distinct CDR3 sequences, approximately 15% seen once. Specimen: PBMCs, collected on the day of the yellow fever booster vaccination. The receptors were sampled from a young man who received the YFV17D yellow fever vaccine.

The V call is TRBV20-1, the J call TRBJ2-7; 12 nucleotides match TRBD2. The CDR3 is made up of 15 amino acids. V trimming: 3 bases; J trimming: 6 bases; junction bases outside the gene matches: 9. CDR1 DFQATT and CDR2 SNEGSKA come from the germline V gene (reference sequence). For the CDR3, the DNA is TGCAGTGCTAGTTTTCTAGCGGGAGGGCCCTCCGAGCAGTACTTC. Protein sequence: CSASFLAGGPSEQYF.

This clonotype has more than one count but fewer than ten. This chain uses TRBV14 with TRBJ2-3, with 9 nucleotides matching TRBD1. Germline CDR1 SGHDN, CDR2 FVKESK. This CDR3 is built from 15 residues. V was pared by 4 bases and J by 4 bases, with 6 bases of the junction left unmatched. The CDR3 protein is CASSRGDREADTQYF. In nucleotides, the CDR3 is TGTGCCAGCAGCCGAGGGGACAGGGAGGCAGATACGCAGTATTTT. The full variable domain, rest sourced from reference TRBV14 and TRBJ2-3, is EAGVTQFPSHSVIEKGQTVTLRCDPISGHDNLYWYRRVMGKEIKFLLHFVKESKQDESGMPNNRFLAERTGGTYSTLKVQPAELEDSGVYFCASSRGDREADTQYFGPGTRLTVL.

The chain carries TRBV20-1 and TRBJ2-5; D may be TRBD2 (6 bases). The CDR3 runs to 14 residues. Trimming took off 6 bases at V and 6 bases at J, with 20 bases between the two ends. Germline assignment: CDR1 DFQATT and CDR2 SNEGSKA (reference sequence). The CDR3 DNA reads TGCAGTGCCCGGAGTGGGAGACTAGGAAAGACCCAGTACTTC. This sequence encodes CSARSGRLGKTQYF.

This clonotype was detected only a few times. J is TRBJ2-7 and V is TRBV20-1; D might be TRBD1 or TRBD2, each matching 5 bases. The CDR3 is made up of 13 amino acids. Trimming stripped 5 bases from V and 3 bases from J, with 14 bases between. CDR1 and CDR2 from the germline V gene are DFQATT and SNEGSKA (reference sequence). CDR3 nucleotide sequence: TGCAGTGCTGACCGGGACGGAGTCTACGAGCAGTACTTC. The encoded protein is CSADRDGVYEQYF.

The chain carries TRBV20-1 and TRBJ2-7, with D possibly being TRBD1 (5 bases). The CDR3 has 15 amino acids. CDR1 DFQATT and CDR2 SNEGSKA come from the germline V gene (reference sequence). The CDR3 is CSQTPEGAGAYEQYF. CDR3 nucleotides: TGCAGCCAAACCCCCGAAGGGGCTGGAGCCTACGAGCAGTACTTC.

The chain is built from TRBV19 and TRBJ2-1; a possible D gene is TRBD2 (5 bases). CDR3 length: 13 residues. Germline V gene lookup returns CDR1 LNHDA and CDR2 SQIVND (reference sequence). V was clipped by 3 bases and J by 6 bases, with 9 bases between them. CDR3 sequence reads: CASSMEAVNEQFF. For the CDR3, the DNA is TGTGCCAGTAGTATGGAGGCTGTCAATGAGCAGTTCTTC. Full variable domain (outside the CDR3, taken from reference TRBV19 and TRBJ2-1): DGGITQSPKYLFRKEGQNVTLSCEQNLNHDAMYWYRQDPGQGLRLIYYSQIVNDFQKGDIAEGYSVSREKKESFPLTVTSAQKNPTAFYLCASSMEAVNEQFFGPGTRLTVL.

In its sample, this clonotype was seen a few times. The J gene is TRBJ2-1, the V gene TRBV24-1; the match to TRBD2 covers 13 bases. The V gene end was trimmed by 4 bases and the J gene end by 8 bases; junction bases not matched to a gene: 7. The CDR3 is made up of 16 amino acids. The V gene's germline CDR1 is KGHDR and CDR2 SFDVKD. The CDR3 region is CATSETGLAGVYEQFF. The CDR3 coding sequence is TGTGCCACCAGTGAAACCGGACTAGCGGGAGTATATGAGCAGTTCTTC.

This clonotype was counted ten times or more. This chain uses TRBV29-1 with TRBJ2-2, with D maybe TRBD1 (5 bases). The V gene's germline CDR1 is SQVTM and CDR2 ANQGSEA. CDR3 length equals 13 residues. V lost 7 bases to trimming and J lost 2 bases, with 11 bases between them. CDR3 DNA: TGCAGCGCCGCCAGGGAAAACACCGGGGAGCTGTTTTTT. This gives the protein CSAARENTGELFF.

This chain joins TRBV3-1 and TRBJ2-1; 13 bases agree with TRBD2. Germline V CDR1 and CDR2: LGHDT, YNNKEL (reference sequence). This CDR3 has 19 residues. The V gene end was trimmed by 5 bases and the J gene end by 6 bases; junction bases not matched to a gene: 16. The CDR3 region has the DNA TGTGCCAGCAGCTTTCGCCGGACTAGCGGGAGTGCTGTTCGCAATGAGCAGTTCTTC. Its translation: CASSFRRTSGSAVRNEQFF.

J is TRBJ2-4 and V is TRBV7-2; D assignment may be TRBD1 or TRBD2 (5 bases each). Germline assignment: CDR1 SGHTA and CDR2 FQGNSA. The CDR3 extends over 14 amino acids. Trimming removed 2 bases at V and 15 bases at J, with 20 bases between. As DNA, the CDR3 is TGTGCCAGCAGCTTACTCAATGCTGGGGGACCTTCGTACTTC. It is translated as CASSLLNAGGPSYF.

The table lists this clonotype with a few counts. The chain carries TRBV6-6 and TRBJ1-4; no definite D call. The CDR3 contains 11 residues. Trimming removed 7 bases at V and 8 bases at J, with 8 bases between. Germline V CDR1 and CDR2: MNHNY, SVGAGI (reference sequence). The CDR3 DNA reads TGTGCCAGCACGTCAAAGGAAAAACTGTTTTTT. It encodes CASTSKEKLFF.

The chain couples TRBV10-3 to TRBJ2-5; 9 bases fit TRBD1. The CDR3 has 14 amino acids. Germline V lookup: CDR1 ENHRY, CDR2 SYGVKD. Germline trimming cut 4 bases from V and 5 bases from J; bases unmatched to any gene: 5. The DNA for the CDR3 is TGTGCCATCAGTGCGACAGGGGGGTGGGAGACCCAGTACTTC. Protein product: CAISATGGWETQYF.

In this sample, this clonotype turned up a few times. The chain recombines TRBV29-1 with TRBJ2-7; 10 bases agree with TRBD2. The CDR3 is 14 residues long. Germline V lookup: CDR1 SQVTM, CDR2 ANQGSEA. V shed 3 bases and J 0 bases; nucleotides not matched to a gene: 2. CDR3 in DNA: TGCAGCGTTGATAGCGGGGGGTTCTCCTACGAGCAGTACTTC. It codes for CSVDSGGFSYEQYF.

This clonotype has only a few counts. V gene TRBV5-4 combines with J gene TRBJ2-7, with 11 bases matching TRBD1. Germline V gene sequence: CDR1 SGHNT, CDR2 YYREEE (reference sequence). V lost 4 bases to trimming and J lost 4 bases; unmatched junction nucleotides: 7. The CDR3 covers 15 residues. CDR3 residues: CASSRKDRGRYEQYF. The CDR3 nucleotides read TGTGCCAGCAGCAGGAAGGACAGGGGGCGGTACGAGCAGTACTTC.

This clonotype was observed a few times. V and J are TRBV12-3 or TRBV12-4 and TRBJ1-4, with 7 bases aligning to TRBD1. This CDR3 has 16 amino acids. With 7 bases clipped from V and 0 bases from J, the junction kept 8 bases outside the gene matches. The CDR3 here is CASTLGTAATNEKLFF. DNA of the CDR3: TGTGCCAGCACCCTCGGGACAGCTGCAACTAATGAAAAACTGTTTTTT.

The CDR3 spells CASSLEGGQPQHF. The CDR3 DNA follows: TGCGCCAGCAGCTTGGAGGGGGGTCAGCCCCAGCATTTT. The chain employs TRBV5-1 and TRBJ1-5; D might be TRBD1 (6 bases). Trimming cost V 0 bases and J 6 bases, with 7 bases left between them. The CDR3 is 13 amino acids. From germline, CDR1 is SGHRS and CDR2 YFSETQ.

This clonotype was seen a handful of times. This chain links TRBV7-2 with TRBJ1-2; 7 nucleotides align to TRBD1. The CDR3 is 15 amino acids. Per the germline V gene, CDR1 is SGHTA and CDR2 is FQGNSA. J lost 4 bases, V lost 5 bases, and 10 bases had no gene match. Here the CDR3 DNA reads TGTGCCAGCAGCCTGACAGGGCGGAGGAGCTATGGCTACACCTTC. Protein sequence: CASSLTGRRSYGYTF.